The source of this TCR beta chain is a study of blood T cell repertoires in COVID-19. About the study: Italy, Spain and the United States were the sources of the convalescent and acute COVID-19 samples. From T cells, B-cell-depleted T cells, or PBMCs came the material, which was cDNA or gDNA.

One Seattle source followed patients from active infection through their disease course. Per the study methods: Scientists estimated how many nucleated cells there were by amplifying reference gene primers. Repertoires were generated with immunoSEQ multiplex PCR, while TCRdb's copy carries only in-frame clones and drops some. From that table come the V and J calls and clone size; the DNA was used to work out D and trimming. The top ten clones hold approximately 10% of a sample with about 260,000 clones, 80% to 90% of them seen once. This CDR3 spans 13 amino acids. The ends were cut back, 3 bases at V and 3 bases at J, with 6 bases in the middle. The germline CDR1 and CDR2 sequences are SGHRS and YFSETQ. This clone was recorded once.

The chain links TRBV5-1 to TRBJ2-2, with no clear D. The source is a woman in her 70s with COVID-19, enrolled during active disease. Sequences were obtained from peripheral blood. The CDR3 sequence: CASSSQYTGELFF. Written as DNA, the CDR3 is TGCGCCAGCAGCTCACAGTACACCGGGGAGCTGTTTTTT. The variable domain in full, with the rest retrieved from reference TRBV5-1 and TRBJ2-2, is KAGVTQTPRYLIKTRGQQVTLSCSPISGHRSVSWYQQTPGQGLQFLFEYFSETQRNKGNFPGRFSGRQFSNSRSEMNVSTLELGDSALYLCASSSQYTGELFFGEGSRLTVL.